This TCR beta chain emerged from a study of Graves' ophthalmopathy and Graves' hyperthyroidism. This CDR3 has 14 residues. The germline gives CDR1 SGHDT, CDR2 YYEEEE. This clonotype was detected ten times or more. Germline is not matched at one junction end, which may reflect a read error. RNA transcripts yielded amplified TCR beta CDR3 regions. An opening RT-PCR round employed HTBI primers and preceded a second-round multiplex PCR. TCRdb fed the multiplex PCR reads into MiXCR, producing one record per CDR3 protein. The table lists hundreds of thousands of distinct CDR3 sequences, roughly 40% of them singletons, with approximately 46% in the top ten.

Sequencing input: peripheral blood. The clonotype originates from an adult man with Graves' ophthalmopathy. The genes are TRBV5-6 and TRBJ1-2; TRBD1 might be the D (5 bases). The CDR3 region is CASSIPPGDYGYTF. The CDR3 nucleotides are TGTGCCAGCAGCATACCCCCGGGGGACTACGGCTACACCTTC.